One sample yielded the 22 T cell receptor beta chains listed below, sequenced in a study of cytomegalovirus exposure and HLA in healthy donors. The PCR was carried out with 60 Vbeta primers and 13 Jbeta primers. The table came from immunoSEQ multiplex PCR; TCRdb's copy has only in-frame clones and leaves some out. Among 150,000 to 200,000 clones listed, 70% to 80% were seen once. Sequencing used PBMCs. All receptors come from a woman between 50 and 59 years old in good health and CMV-seronegative.

The V call is TRBV27, the J call TRBJ2-1, with D perhaps matching TRBD1 (6 bases). From germline, CDR1 is MNHEY and CDR2 SMNVEV (reference sequence). Trimming took off 4 bases at V and 4 bases at J, with 11 bases between the two ends. The CDR3 has 14 residues. This chain's CDR3 is CASSSEQGYNEQFF. CDR3 nucleotide sequence: TGTGCCAGCAGTTCAGAACAGGGTTACAATGAGCAGTTCTTC.

CDR3 DNA sequence: TGCGCCAGCAGTTTGACCGGGGAGGATTCACCCCTCCACTTT. Protein: CASSLTGEDSPLHF. The rearrangement links TRBV4-3 to TRBJ1-6; D is undetermined. Germline CDR1 LGHNA, CDR2 YSLEER. This CDR3 spans 14 amino acids. The germline V and J ends were trimmed by 6 bases and 8 bases, with 14 bases remaining between them.

The rearrangement joins TRBV5-6 to TRBJ2-5, with 7 bases fitting TRBD1. The DNA end lines up better with TRBJ2-7; the J call may be wrong. CDR1 SGHDT and CDR2 YYEEEE come from the germline V gene. The CDR3 is 15 amino acids. The CDR3 reads CASSSPDRISYEQYF. The CDR3 DNA reads as TGTGCCAGCAGCTCGCCGGACAGGATCTCCTACGAGCAGTACTTC.

The chain uses TRBV11-2 and TRBJ1-5; D gene unclear. The V end lost 1 base, the J end lost 2 bases, and 6 bases lay between the germline ends. This CDR3 has 14 amino acids. Germline assignment: CDR1 SGHAT and CDR2 FQNNGV. The CDR3 DNA is TGTGCCAGCAGCTTAGCTAGAGGCAATCAGCCCCAGCATTTT. As protein: CASSLARGNQPQHF.

This clone turned up a few times. This chain uses TRBV28 with TRBJ1-4, with 9 bases that match TRBD1. Germline V gene data show CDR1 as MDHEN and CDR2 as SYDVKM. This CDR3 is built from 14 residues. V shed 5 bases and J 6 bases; nucleotides not matched to a gene: 4. The chain's CDR3 is CASSKTGGDEKLFF. In DNA form, the CDR3 reads TGTGCCAGCAGTAAGACAGGGGGAGATGAAAAACTGTTTTTT.

This clone is a singleton in its sample. J is TRBJ2-6 and V is TRBV2; 8 bases agree with TRBD1. The CDR3 has 17 residues. The V segment lost 6 bases and the J segment 0 bases; nucleotides outside the gene matches: 7. The germline CDR1 and CDR2 sequences are SNHLY and FYNNEI. Here the CDR3 DNA reads TGTGCCAGCAGAGCAGGACAGGGACCCTCTGGGGCCAACGTCCTGACTTTC. Its protein product is CASRAGQGPSGANVLTF.

The chain carries TRBV9 and TRBJ1-3; D is unresolved. The CDR3 consists of 17 residues. V lost 0 bases and J 1 base, leaving 14 bases between the germline ends. Germline lookup yields CDR1 SGDLS and CDR2 YYNGEE. CDR3 residues: CASSVAEGPTSGNTIYF. The CDR3 DNA follows: TGTGCCAGCAGCGTAGCGGAGGGTCCAACTTCTGGAAACACCATATATTTT.

The chain links TRBV6-5 to TRBJ1-6; 7 bases align to TRBD1. After removal of 5 bases from V and 5 bases from J, the junction contained 6 bases not matched to a gene. Looked up from germline, CDR1 is MNHEY and CDR2 is SVGAGI. The CDR3 runs to 15 residues. This chain's CDR3 is CASSPPGQNNSPLHF. DNA for the CDR3: TGTGCCAGCAGTCCACCGGGACAGAATAATTCACCCCTCCACTTT.

On this clone itself: Other DNA sequences within the sample encode an identical CDR3. This rearrangement joins TRBV19 to TRBJ1-2, with D unclear. Germline V gives CDR1 LNHDA, CDR2 SQIVND (reference sequence). The germline V and J ends were trimmed by 3 bases and 2 bases, with 10 bases remaining between them. The CDR3 sequence is 14 residues long. The CDR3 loop is CASSISDGNYGYTF. Here the CDR3 DNA reads TGTGCCAGTAGTATCTCTGACGGGAACTATGGCTACACCTTC.

This chain connects TRBV7-8 to TRBJ2-1; TRBD2 matches at 8 bases. The CDR3 contains 15 residues. CDR1 is SGHVS, CDR2 FQNEAQ, per germline. J gave up 4 bases and V 7 bases, and 9 bases lay outside the gene matches. The CDR3 protein is CASIGGAGQYNEQFF. CDR3 coding DNA: TGTGCCAGCATCGGGGGGGCGGGGCAATACAATGAGCAGTTCTTC.

The chain employs TRBV28 and TRBJ1-6; 7 nucleotides agree with TRBD1. The germline V gene encodes CDR1 MDHEN and CDR2 SYDVKM. This CDR3 region has 13 residues. With V trimmed by 8 bases and J by 7 bases, 5 bases remained unmatched. The chain's CDR3 is CASARDRNSPLHF. The CDR3 coding sequence is TGTGCCAGCGCGAGGGACAGAAATTCACCCCTCCACTTT.

The V call is TRBV19, the J call TRBJ2-2; 13 bases align to TRBD2. CDR1 LNHDA and CDR2 SQIVND come from the germline V gene (reference sequence). The V and J ends lost 10 bases and 7 bases, in that order; junction bases with no gene match: 6. This CDR3 comprises 14 residues. In DNA, the CDR3 is TGTGCCACTGGGACTAGCGGGACTGTCGGGGAGCTGTTTTTT. Protein sequence: CATGTSGTVGELFF.

V and J are TRBV27 and TRBJ2-3; D not certain. Germline V gene sequence: CDR1 MNHEY, CDR2 SMNVEV (reference sequence). CDR3 size: 12 residues. Trimming stripped 6 bases from V and 6 bases from J, with 10 bases between. The CDR3 bases are TGTGCCAGCAGCCCTTTGGGCGATACGCAGTATTTT. It specifies CASSPLGDTQYF.

This chain uses TRBV5-1 with TRBJ2-5; TRBD1 might be the D (6 bases). Per germline, CDR1 SGHRS and CDR2 YFSETQ. Trimming removed 0 bases at V and 2 bases at J, with 14 bases between. The CDR3 spans 16 residues. CDR3 sequence (DNA): TGCGCCAGCAGCTTGGCCGGGTCGGGACAACAAGAGACCCAGTACTTC. Translated, it gives CASSLAGSGQQETQYF.

The rearrangement uses TRBV7-8 and TRBJ1-6; no definite D call. The ends were cut back, 5 bases at V and 4 bases at J, with 15 bases in the middle. CDR3 length equals 16 residues. The germline gives CDR1 SGHVS, CDR2 FQNEAQ. CDR3 coding DNA: TGTGCCAGCAGCAAAACCACCGGAGGATATAATTCACCCCTCCACTTT. Its protein is CASSKTTGGYNSPLHF.

The genes are TRBV5-6 and TRBJ2-1, with 11 bases that match TRBD2. Germline trimming cut 0 bases from V and 12 bases from J; bases unmatched to any gene: 8. Germline CDR1 SGHDT, CDR2 YYEEEE. This CDR3 contains 15 residues. This CDR3 reads CASSLELAGGLGQFF. In DNA form, the CDR3 reads TGTGCCAGCAGCTTGGAGCTAGCGGGGGGTCTCGGGCAGTTCTTC.

This rearrangement joins TRBV11-2 to TRBJ2-1; 7 bases match TRBD1. The CDR3 runs to 15 residues. From germline, CDR1 is SGHAT and CDR2 FQNNGV. V was clipped by 3 bases and J by 0 bases; unmatched bases: 2. The CDR3, as DNA: TGTGCCAGCAGCTTCAGGGACAGCTCCTACAATGAGCAGTTCTTC. It codes for CASSFRDSSYNEQFF.

J is TRBJ1-2 and V is TRBV7-2; weak D call: TRBD1 (6 bases). The CDR3 spans 16 residues. The germline V gene encodes CDR1 SGHTA and CDR2 FQGNSA. Trimming took 4 bases from V and 7 from J, leaving 22 bases between them. Here the CDR3 reads CASSYGGVQGRLGYTF. CDR3 nucleotides: TGTGCCAGCAGCTACGGGGGGGTGCAGGGGCGGCTTGGCTACACCTTC.

This clone was detected a few times. The chain couples TRBV5-6 to TRBJ2-7, with 13 bases identical to TRBD2. This CDR3 is built from 16 residues. Germline V gene sequence: CDR1 SGHDT, CDR2 YYEEEE. V dropped 3 bases and J dropped 7; count of bases not matched to a gene: 10. This CDR3 is CASSSYGLAGAGEQYF. DNA of the CDR3: TGTGCCAGCAGCTCTTACGGACTAGCGGGGGCAGGAGAGCAGTACTTC.

The rearrangement uses TRBV18 and TRBJ2-5, with D unclear. CDR3 size: 15 residues. Germline V lookup: CDR1 KGHSH, CDR2 LQKENI. V shed 3 bases and J shed 1 base, with 12 bases lying between them. CDR3 DNA sequence: TGTGCCAGCTCACCGAATACTGTCCCCCAAGAGACCCAGTACTTC. It codes for CASSPNTVPQETQYF.

J is TRBJ1-3 and V is TRBV6-5; the D gene is possibly TRBD1 (5 bases). Trimming cost V 5 bases and J 4 bases, with 15 bases left between them. This CDR3 region has 15 residues. Germline CDR1 reads MNHEY; CDR2 reads SVGAGI. CDR3 coding DNA: TGTGCCAGCAGTCCCTACAGGACGGCCGGAAACACCATATATTTT. As protein: CASSPYRTAGNTIYF.

CDR3 in amino acids: CASSPVDQETQYF. CDR3 DNA sequence: TGTGCCAGCAGCCCGGTAGACCAAGAGACCCAGTACTTC. The V gene is TRBV7-8, the J gene TRBJ2-5; D uncertain. CDR3 length equals 13 residues. Germline values: CDR1 SGHVS, CDR2 FQNEAQ. V was pared by 5 bases and J by 0 bases, with 7 bases between.